A single sample is the source of the 9 T cell receptor beta chains below, sequenced in a study of shared clonotypes between healthy human individuals (dated by TCRdb to about 2020). Libraries came from the immunoSEQ multiplex PCR assay. TCRdb holds this immuneACCESS table with in-frame rearrangements only. Some clones are missing; in checked studies, unresolved V genes explain under half, and the rest has no known cause. The sample profile shows 300,000 to 350,000 clones; about 73% of them were found once. Of the sample, under 11% is held by the ten largest clones. Sequenced material: memory CD4+ T cells sorted from blood. The cell subset or site label, as the study defines it: CD45RA-negative fraction. All receptors derive from a man aged 25 to 40 in good health.

V and J are TRBV10-1 and TRBJ2-3, with D tentatively TRBD1 or TRBD2 (6 bases each). The ends were cut back, 9 bases at V and 2 bases at J, with 15 bases in the middle. From germline, CDR1 is WNHNN and CDR2 SYGVQD (reference sequence). The length of the CDR3 is 14 residues. The CDR3 here is CARRAGGYTDTQYF. The CDR3 DNA sequence: TGCGCCAGGAGAGCCGGGGGCTACACAGATACGCAGTATTTT.

The J gene is TRBJ2-3, the V gene TRBV5-1; maybe TRBD2 (5 bases). The CDR3 covers 15 residues. Trimming cost V 4 bases and J 2 bases, with 14 bases left between them. In germline, CDR1 is SGHRS, CDR2 YFSETQ. The CDR3 region is CASSAGLWATDTQYF. CDR3 sequence (DNA): TGCGCCAGCAGCGCGGGCCTTTGGGCCACAGATACGCAGTATTTT.

V usage is TRBV7-2 and J usage is TRBJ2-3, with 14 bases lining up with TRBD2. With 1 base clipped from V and 9 bases from J, the junction kept 6 bases outside the gene matches. This CDR3 has 16 amino acids. CDR1 is SGHTA and CDR2 is FQGNSA in the germline V gene. The CDR3 DNA reads TGTGCCAGCAGCTTAGAAGGGACTAGCGGGAGTAGGACGCAGTATTTT. This sequence encodes CASSLEGTSGSRTQYF. The complete variable domain, with remaining parts taken from reference TRBV7-2 and TRBJ2-3, reads GAGVSQSPSNKVTEKGKDVELRCDPISGHTALYWYRQSLGQGLEFLIYFQGNSAPDKSGLPSDRFSAERTGGSVSTLTIQRTQQEDSAVYLCASSLEGTSGSRTQYFGPGTRLTVL.

Turning to this clone: Other DNA sequences of this sample code for an identical CDR3. The genes are TRBV10-3 and TRBJ1-2, with 7 positions matching TRBD1. CDR3 length equals 13 residues. The germline gives CDR1 ENHRY, CDR2 SYGVKD. Germline trimming cut 3 bases from V and 5 bases from J; bases unmatched to any gene: 3. For the CDR3, the DNA is TGTGCCATCAGTGAAGCGACAGGGTATGGCTACACCTTC. Encoded protein: CAISEATGYGYTF.

The rearrangement uses TRBV7-8 and TRBJ1-5; no definite D call. Trimming pared 3 bases from V and 4 bases from J, leaving 7 bases between. Germline V lookup: CDR1 SGHVS, CDR2 FQNEAQ. CDR3 size: 13 residues. The chain's CDR3 is CASSLQVNQPQHF. In DNA, the CDR3 is TGTGCCAGCAGCTTGCAGGTTAATCAGCCCCAGCATTTT. Using reference TRBV7-8 and TRBJ1-5 for the parts outside the CDR3, the full variable domain is GAGVSQSPRYKVAKRGQDVALRCDPISGHVSLFWYQQALGQGPEFLTYFQNEAQLDKSGLPSDRFFAERPEGSVSTLKIQRTQQEDSAVYLCASSLQVNQPQHFGDGTRLSIL.

Comments on this clone: A junction boundary mismatches the germline segment, possibly from a read error. The chain uses TRBV6-1 and TRBJ2-1, with a possible D match to TRBD1 (5 bases). CDR1 and CDR2 from the germline V gene are MNHNS and SASEGT. CDR3 size: 15 residues. The CDR3 DNA is TGTGCCAGCACTGAAGACAGCCGCTCCTACAATGAGCAGTTCTTC. As protein: CASTEDSRSYNEQFF.

This clone was counted between two and nine times. This sequence joins TRBV6-6 and TRBJ1-5; tentatively, D is TRBD1 (5 bases). CDR1 and CDR2 (germline): MNHNY, SVGAGI (reference sequence). V lost 4 bases and J lost 3, with 10 bases in between. The CDR3 loop spans 14 amino acids. CDR3 coding DNA: TGTGCCAGCAGTTCCCGGGGCATCAATCAGCCCCAGCATTTT. Translated, it gives CASSSRGINQPQHF.

In regard to this clone: One junction end disagrees with the germline gene, perhaps due to a read error. The genes are TRBV6-1 and TRBJ2-4; TRBD2 matches 9 bases. CDR1 and CDR2 from the germline V gene are MNHNS and SASEGT. The CDR3 is 12 amino acids. The CDR3 DNA sequence: TGTGCCAGCAGTGAAGCAGGGACTAGCCATCATTTC. Translated, it gives CASSEAGTSHHF.

Here the CDR3 reads CASSYSISTDTDTQYF. In DNA form, the CDR3 reads TGTGCCAGCAGTTACTCCATTTCGACCGACACAGATACGCAGTATTTT. The chain employs TRBV6-5 and TRBJ2-3; D remains unclear. This CDR3 comprises 16 residues. The V gene's germline CDR1 is MNHEY and CDR2 SVGAGI. Trimming removed 0 bases at V and 2 bases at J, with 12 bases between.